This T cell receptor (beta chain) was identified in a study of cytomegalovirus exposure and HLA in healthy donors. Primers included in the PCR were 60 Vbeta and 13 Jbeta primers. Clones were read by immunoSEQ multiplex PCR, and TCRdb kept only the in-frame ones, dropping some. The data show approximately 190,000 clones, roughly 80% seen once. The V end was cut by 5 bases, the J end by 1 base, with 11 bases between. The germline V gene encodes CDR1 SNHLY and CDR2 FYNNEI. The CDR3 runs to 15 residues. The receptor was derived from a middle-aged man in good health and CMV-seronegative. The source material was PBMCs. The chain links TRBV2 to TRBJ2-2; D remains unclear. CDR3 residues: CASSLLGENTGELFF. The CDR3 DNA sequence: TGTGCCAGCAGTCTTCTAGGAGAGAACACCGGGGAGCTGTTTTTT.